The present T cell receptor (beta chain) was sequenced within a study of cytomegalovirus exposure and HLA in healthy donors. In the PCR, 60 Vbeta and 13 Jbeta primers were used. Sequencing used immunoSEQ multiplex PCR; TCRdb keeps in-frame clones, though not all of them. The sample has 35,000 to 45,000 clones; roughly 60% are singletons. This clone was found a few times. Antigen unknown. Study outcomes and limitations: The authors listed 150 or so TCR beta chains as cytomegalovirus-associated.

This CDR3 region has 11 residues. V lost 6 bases and J 1 base, leaving 3 bases between the germline ends. The germline CDR1 and CDR2 sequences are MNHEY and SMNVEV (reference sequence). This rearrangement joins TRBV27 to TRBJ2-5; D call uncertain. What was sequenced was PBMCs. The receptor comes from a man aged 55 to 70 in good health and CMV-seropositive. In DNA form, the CDR3 reads TGTGCCAGCAGGCGCCAAGAGACCCAGTACTTC. Its translation is CASRRQETQYF.